This entry is about one T cell receptor (beta chain). In germline, CDR1 is MGHRA, CDR2 YSYEKL. The germline V and J ends were trimmed by 0 bases and 7 bases, with 18 bases remaining between them. The CDR3 has 16 residues. Time point reported: peak reinfection, 3 to 8 weeks after reinfection detection. Sorted cells were sequenced directly ex vivo without any in vitro expansion. The Montreal HEPCO cohort supplied donors who inject drugs. This sample was taken from a study of memory CD8 T cells in hepatitis C reinfection. Study in general: A couple of donors cleared primary HCV but became chronic after reinfection.

Profiled with immunoSEQ multiplex PCR; TCRdb holds only in-frame clones, not every one. The sample lists around 47,000 clones; around 89% were seen once. The sample consisted of naive CD8+ T cells sorted from blood. The TCR sequence derives from a man aged 18 to 30 with hepatitis C virus infection. This chain joins TRBV4-1 and TRBJ1-2, with D possibly being TRBD1 (5 bases). CDR3 in DNA: TGCGCCAGCAGCCAAGACGTGGGGGTCGGAGGGGTTGGCTACACCTTC. Translated: CASSQDVGVGGVGYTF.